The 17 T cell receptor beta chains reported below all come from one sample, sequenced in a study of tumor-infiltrating lymphocytes in primary liver carcinoma. TCR beta cDNA was prepared out of 500 ng total RNA by means of a constant-region primer. It was through three nested multiplex PCR rounds of slightly modified ARM-PCR that TCR beta libraries arose. TRBV1-TRBV30 forward and Cbeta reverse primers drove the first two approximately 11-cycle rounds. TCRdb fed the multiplex PCR reads into MiXCR, producing one record per CDR3 protein. The repertoire holds more than 100,000 distinct CDR3 sequences, with 50% to 65% as singletons. Co-extracting RNA and DNA was done with about 17-31 mg of unsorted bulk tissue as input. The sample comprised liver tumor tissue from sampling region 1. Subset here: tumor region T1, superior pole. These receptors all stem from a woman in her sixties or seventies with primary liver carcinoma and hepatitis B virus infection.

With respect to this clonotype: A read error is possible here, since a much larger clone lies one base away. The chain recombines TRBV28 with TRBJ2-4; D assignment may be TRBD1 or TRBD2 (5 bases each). The length of the CDR3 is 15 residues. Germline loops: CDR1 MDHEN, CDR2 SYDVKM. The CDR3 loop reads CASSPGLGAKNIQHF. The CDR3 DNA is TGTGCCAGCAGTCCAGGACTCGGGGCCAAAAACATTCAGCACTTC.

In regard to this clonotype: The germline gene is not matched at one end of the junction; a read error may be the cause. The chain employs TRBV6-5 and TRBJ2-1, with TRBD2 matching over 11 bases. From germline, CDR1 is MNHEY and CDR2 SVGAGI. This CDR3 has 18 residues. The CDR3 DNA reads TGTGCCAGCAGTTATAGGAGGGGAATTAGCGGGAGGGTTAATGAGCTGTTCTTC. Translating gives CASSYRRGISGRVNELFF.

Comments on this clonotype: It may be a read error: a sequence one base away is much more abundant. The chain joins TRBV6-1 to TRBJ1-2; the match to TRBD1 covers 8 bases. V was pared by 2 bases and J by 4 bases, with 6 bases of the junction left unmatched. The CDR3 totals 15 residues. The V gene's germline CDR1 is MNHNS and CDR2 SASEGT. The CDR3: CASSERTGCSYGYTF. CDR3 bases: TGTGCCAGCAGTGAACGGACAGGGTGTTCCTATGGCTACACCTTC.

With regard to this clonotype: It may be a read error: a sequence one base away is much more abundant. The chain is built from TRBV6-2 or TRBV6-3 and TRBJ1-3; D unresolved. V was trimmed by 6 bases and J by 2 bases, leaving 14 bases between them. CDR1 is MNHEY and CDR2 is SVGEGT in the germline V gene. This CDR3 region has 15 residues. CDR3 loop: CASSLRPSPGNTIYF. DNA of the CDR3: TGTGCCAGCAGCCTACGACCGAGCCCTGGAAACACCATATATTTT.

Turning to this clonotype: Possible read error: a much larger clone is one base away. The chain has TRBV6-5 and TRBJ2-5; D gene ambiguous. The CDR3 totals 15 residues. Germline CDR1 and CDR2: MNHEY and SVGAGI. The CDR3: CVSSYIGAGRETQYF. The DNA of the CDR3 is TGTGTCAGCAGTTACATTGGTGCAGGAAGAGAGACCCAGTACTTC.

The table lists this clonotype with a count of one. A much larger clone lies one base from this, so it may be a read error. The rearrangement links TRBV29-1 to TRBJ1-5; possible D gene TRBD1, 5 bases. Germline lookup yields CDR1 SQVTM and CDR2 ANQGSEA. The CDR3 runs to 15 residues. For the CDR3, the DNA is TGCGGCGTAGCTACCGACAGACATAGCAATCAGCCCCAGCATTTT. Its protein is CGVATDRHSNQPQHF.

In its sample, this clonotype ranks as medium-sized. CDR3 sequence: CASSSLGTSGSTDTQYF. The DNA of the CDR3 is TGTGCCAGCAGCTCCCTGGGGACTAGCGGGAGCACAGATACGCAGTATTTT. The genes are TRBV11-2 and TRBJ2-3; the match to TRBD2 covers 12 bases. Germline V CDR1 and CDR2: SGHAT, FQNNGV. There are 17 residues in the CDR3. J gave up 0 bases and V 4 bases, and 5 bases lay outside the gene matches.

This clonotype showed up just once. This chain links TRBV6-6 with TRBJ2-2; D perhaps matches TRBD2 (5 bases). The germline gives CDR1 MNHNY, CDR2 SVGAGI (reference sequence). The CDR3 has 20 amino acids. V gave up 0 bases and J gave up 0 bases, with 20 bases separating them. The CDR3 sequence: CASSYSKSLSRRANTGELFF. The DNA for the CDR3 is TGTGCCAGCAGTTACTCGAAAAGTCTTAGCAGGCGGGCGAACACCGGGGAGCTGTTTTTT.

Details on this clonotype: At one end the junction does not follow the germline gene, possibly because of a read error. This CDR3 reads CARSSRTGSNYGYTF. The DNA for the CDR3 is TGTGCCAGGAGTTCGCGGACAGGGTCTAACTATGGCTACACTTTC. This rearrangement joins TRBV6-6 to TRBJ1-2, with TRBD1 matching 8 bases. The CDR3 sequence is 15 residues long. Germline V gene lookup returns CDR1 MNHNY and CDR2 SVGAGI (reference sequence).

For this clonotype: Germline and junction disagree at one end, which may indicate a read error. The chain links TRBV5-1 to TRBJ2-3; tentative D call: TRBD1 (6 bases). The CDR3 sequence is 14 residues long. Germline loops: CDR1 SGHRS, CDR2 YFSETQ. The CDR3 reads CARSTGQSTYTQYF. For the CDR3, the DNA is TGCGCCAGGAGCACAGGACAGAGCACATATACGCAGTATTTT.

With respect to this clonotype: The CDR3 carries no conserved terminal phenylalanine or tryptophan, so it likely arises from a read error. This chain joins TRBV29-1 and TRBJ1-3; TRBD1 agrees at 9 bases. This CDR3 contains 12 residues. Looked up from germline, CDR1 is SQVTM and CDR2 is ANQGSEA. J was trimmed by 8 bases and V by 6 bases; bases with no gene match: 5. CDR3 sequence: CSVRTGADTIYL. DNA of the CDR3: TGCAGCGTCCGGACAGGGGCGGACACCATATATCTT.

The V gene is TRBV10-2, the J gene TRBJ2-7; 13 nucleotides agree with TRBD2. The CDR3 runs 16 residues. With 4 bases clipped from V and 6 bases from J, the junction kept 9 bases outside the gene matches. Germline values: CDR1 WSHSY, CDR2 SAAADI. CDR3 sequence: CASSGRLGLAGSEQYF. Here the CDR3 DNA reads TGCGCCAGCAGTGGGCGGTTGGGACTAGCGGGATCCGAGCAGTACTTC.

V is TRBV4-1 and J is TRBJ1-5; D not certain. Trimming removed 3 bases from V and 0 bases from J, with 6 bases in between. CDR3 length equals 14 residues. Germline V gene data show CDR1 as MGHRA and CDR2 as YSYEKL. This chain's CDR3 is CASSHGDSNQPQHF. Here the CDR3 DNA reads TGCGCCAGCAGCCATGGAGATAGCAATCAGCCCCAGCATTTT.

The CDR3: CAWSYIAGITGELFF. In DNA form, the CDR3 reads TGTGCCTGGAGTTACATAGCGGGAATCACCGGGGAGCTGTTTTTT. The chain combines TRBV30 with TRBJ2-2; 8 bases map to TRBD2. The germline V gene has CDR1 GTSNPN and CDR2 SVGIG (reference sequence). Trimming removed 2 bases from V and 4 bases from J; junction bases left unmatched: 6. The CDR3 extends over 15 amino acids.

Of note for this clonotype: Given a much more abundant clone one base away, this may be a read error. The gene calls are TRBV12-3 or TRBV12-4 and TRBJ2-1; 7 positions match TRBD2. The J segment lost 7 bases and the V segment lost 2 bases, leaving 20 bases of the junction unmatched. The CDR3 is made up of 19 amino acids. The CDR3 coding sequence is TGTGCCAGCAGTTTAAGGGAGAGCTCGCTAGCGGAGATAAGGAATGAGCAGTTCTTC. Residues: CASSLRESSLAEIRNEQFF.

A word on this clonotype: A read error may be the cause here, since a much bigger clone is one base away. The chain uses TRBV6-6 and TRBJ2-3, with 11 bases fitting TRBD2. The germline gives CDR1 MNHNY, CDR2 SVGAGI (reference sequence). The CDR3 extends over 15 amino acids. The CDR3 region is CTSSPSTSGRDTQYF. The CDR3 region has the DNA TGTACCAGCAGCCCCTCTACTAGCGGGAGAGATACGCAGTATTTT.

Here the CDR3 reads CASSEESFATQYF. The CDR3 DNA follows: TGTGCCAGCAGTGAAGAAAGTTTTGCGACCCAGTACTTC. The chain recombines TRBV6-1 with TRBJ2-5; unclear D gene. The CDR3 runs 13 residues. CDR1 MNHNS and CDR2 SASEGT come from the germline V gene. Trimming left V 1 base short and J 7 bases short, with 10 bases between.